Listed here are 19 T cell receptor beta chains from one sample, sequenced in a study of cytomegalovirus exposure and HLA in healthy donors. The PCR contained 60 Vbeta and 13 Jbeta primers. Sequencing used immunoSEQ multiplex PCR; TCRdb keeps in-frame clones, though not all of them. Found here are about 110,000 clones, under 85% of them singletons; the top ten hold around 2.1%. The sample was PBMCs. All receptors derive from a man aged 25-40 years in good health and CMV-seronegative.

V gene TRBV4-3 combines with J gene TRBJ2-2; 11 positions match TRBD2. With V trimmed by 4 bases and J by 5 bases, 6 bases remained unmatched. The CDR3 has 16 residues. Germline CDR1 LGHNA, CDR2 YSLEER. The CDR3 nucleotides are TGCGCCAGCAGCCTGGGCCTAGCGGGGGGTACCGGGGAGCTGTTTTTT. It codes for CASSLGLAGGTGELFF.

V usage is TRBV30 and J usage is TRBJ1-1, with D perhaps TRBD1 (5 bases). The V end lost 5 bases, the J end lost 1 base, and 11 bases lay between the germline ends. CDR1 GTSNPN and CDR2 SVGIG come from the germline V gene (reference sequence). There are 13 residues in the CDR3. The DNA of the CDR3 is TGTGCCTGGGGACGGGGGAGGAACACTGAAGCTTTCTTT. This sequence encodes CAWGRGRNTEAFF.

CDR3 coding DNA: TGTGCCAGCAGTGAGGGGGGAGGGACCCAGCGGGCTTTCTTT. This sequence encodes CASSEGGGTQRAFF. The chain has TRBV25-1 and TRBJ1-1; possible D gene TRBD1, 5 bases. Germline-derived CDR1 and CDR2 are MGHDK and SYGVNS. Trimming stripped 3 bases from V and 11 bases from J, with 19 bases between. The CDR3 spans 14 residues. Using reference TRBV25-1 and TRBJ1-1 for the parts outside the CDR3, the full variable domain is EADIYQTPRYLVIGTGKKITLECSQTMGHDKMYWYQQDPGMELHLIHYSYGVNSTEKGDLSSESTVSRIRTEHFPLTLESARPSHTSQYLCASSEGGGTQRAFFGQGTRLTVV.

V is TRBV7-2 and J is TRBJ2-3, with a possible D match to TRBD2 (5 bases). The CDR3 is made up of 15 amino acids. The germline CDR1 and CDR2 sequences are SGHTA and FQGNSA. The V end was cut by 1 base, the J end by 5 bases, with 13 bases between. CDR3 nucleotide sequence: TGTGCCAGCAGCTTAGTTGCGGGTGGAGGAGATACGCAGTATTTT. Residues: CASSLVAGGGDTQYF.

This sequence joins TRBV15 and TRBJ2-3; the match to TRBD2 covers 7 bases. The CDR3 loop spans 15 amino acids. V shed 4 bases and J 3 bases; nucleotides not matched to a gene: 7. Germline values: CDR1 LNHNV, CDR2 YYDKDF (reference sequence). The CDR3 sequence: CATSTSGTSTDTQYF. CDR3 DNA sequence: TGTGCCACCAGCACTAGCGGTACTAGTACAGATACGCAGTATTTT.

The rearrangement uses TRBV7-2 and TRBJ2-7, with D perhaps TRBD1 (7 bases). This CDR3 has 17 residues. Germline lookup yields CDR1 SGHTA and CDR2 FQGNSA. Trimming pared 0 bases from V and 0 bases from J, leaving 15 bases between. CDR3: CASSLAAGQTVSYEQYF. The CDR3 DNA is TGTGCCAGCAGCTTAGCCGCGGGACAGACGGTCTCCTACGAGCAGTACTTC.

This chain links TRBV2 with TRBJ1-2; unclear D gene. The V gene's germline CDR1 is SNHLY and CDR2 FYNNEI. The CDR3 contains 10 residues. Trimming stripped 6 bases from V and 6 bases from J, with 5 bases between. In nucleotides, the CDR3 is TGTGCCAGCAGGGGAGATGGCTACACCTTC. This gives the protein CASRGDGYTF. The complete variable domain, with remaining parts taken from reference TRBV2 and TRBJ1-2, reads EPEVTQTPSHQVTQMGQEVILRCVPISNHLYFYWYRQILGQKVEFLVSFYNNEISEKSEIFDDQFSVERPDGSNFTLKIRSTKLEDSAMYFCASRGDGYTFGSGTRLTVV.

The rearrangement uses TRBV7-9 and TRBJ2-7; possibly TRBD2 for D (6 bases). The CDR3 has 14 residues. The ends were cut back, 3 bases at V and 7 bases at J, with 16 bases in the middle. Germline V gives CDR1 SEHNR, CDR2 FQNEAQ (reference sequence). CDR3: CASSFPLEGGEQYF. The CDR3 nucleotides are TGTGCCAGCAGCTTCCCCCTGGAGGGTGGGGAGCAGTACTTC.

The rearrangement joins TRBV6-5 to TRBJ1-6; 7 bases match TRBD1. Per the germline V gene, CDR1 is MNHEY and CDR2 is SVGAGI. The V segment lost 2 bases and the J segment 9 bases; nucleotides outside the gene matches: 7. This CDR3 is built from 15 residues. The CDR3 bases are TGTGCCAGCAGTTACGGGTCAGGGGGAGCTTCACCCCTCCACTTT. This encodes CASSYGSGGASPLHF.

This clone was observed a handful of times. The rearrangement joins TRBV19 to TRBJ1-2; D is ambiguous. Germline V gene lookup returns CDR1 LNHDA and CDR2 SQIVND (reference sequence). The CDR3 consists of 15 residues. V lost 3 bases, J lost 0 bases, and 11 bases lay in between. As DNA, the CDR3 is TGTGCCAGTAGTATCGACCCGGGGACTAACTATGGCTACACCTTC. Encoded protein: CASSIDPGTNYGYTF.

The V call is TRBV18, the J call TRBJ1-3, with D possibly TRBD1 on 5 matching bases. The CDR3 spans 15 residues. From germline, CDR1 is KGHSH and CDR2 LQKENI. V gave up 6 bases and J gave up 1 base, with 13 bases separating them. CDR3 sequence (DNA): TGTGCCAGCTCCCCCGGGGGGAGTTCTGGAAACACCATATATTTT. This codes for CASSPGGSSGNTIYF.

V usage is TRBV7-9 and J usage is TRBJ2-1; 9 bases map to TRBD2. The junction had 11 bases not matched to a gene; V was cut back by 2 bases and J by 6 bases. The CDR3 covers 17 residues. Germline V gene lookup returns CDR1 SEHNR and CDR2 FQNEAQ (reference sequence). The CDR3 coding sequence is TGTGCCAGCAGCTTACGGCGGGAGGGCCAAAGATCCAATGAGCAGTTCTTC. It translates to CASSLRREGQRSNEQFF. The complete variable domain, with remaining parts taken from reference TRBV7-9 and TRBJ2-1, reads DTGVSQNPRHKITKRGQNVTFRCDPISEHNRLYWYRQTLGQGPEFLTYFQNEAQLEKSRLLSDRFSAERPKGSFSTLEIQRTEQGDSAMYLCASSLRREGQRSNEQFFGPGTRLTVL.

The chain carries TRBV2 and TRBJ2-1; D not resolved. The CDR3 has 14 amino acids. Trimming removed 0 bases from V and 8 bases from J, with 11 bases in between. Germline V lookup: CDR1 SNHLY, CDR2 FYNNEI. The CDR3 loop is CASSEAVWPDEQFF. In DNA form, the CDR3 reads TGTGCCAGCAGTGAAGCGGTGTGGCCCGATGAGCAGTTCTTC.

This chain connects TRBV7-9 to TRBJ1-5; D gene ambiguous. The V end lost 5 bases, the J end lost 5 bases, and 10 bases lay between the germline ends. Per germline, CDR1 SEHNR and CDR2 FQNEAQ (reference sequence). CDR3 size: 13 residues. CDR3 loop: CASSTESDQPQHF. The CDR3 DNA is TGTGCCAGCAGCACGGAGTCGGATCAGCCCCAGCATTTT.

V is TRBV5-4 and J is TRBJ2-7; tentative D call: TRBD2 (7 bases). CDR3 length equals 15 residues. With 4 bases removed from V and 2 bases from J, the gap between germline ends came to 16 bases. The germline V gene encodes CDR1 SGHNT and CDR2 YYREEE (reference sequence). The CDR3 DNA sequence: TGTGCCAGCAGCCGGGGGGCGGGGGCCCCCTACGAGCAGTACTTC. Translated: CASSRGAGAPYEQYF.

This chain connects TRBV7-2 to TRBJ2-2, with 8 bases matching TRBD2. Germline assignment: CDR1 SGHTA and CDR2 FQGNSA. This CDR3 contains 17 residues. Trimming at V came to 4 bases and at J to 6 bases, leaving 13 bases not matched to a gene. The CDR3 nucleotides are TGTGCCAGCAGCTCCCGCCTACTAGCGGTTGGTCCCGGGGAGCTGTTTTTT. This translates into CASSSRLLAVGPGELFF.

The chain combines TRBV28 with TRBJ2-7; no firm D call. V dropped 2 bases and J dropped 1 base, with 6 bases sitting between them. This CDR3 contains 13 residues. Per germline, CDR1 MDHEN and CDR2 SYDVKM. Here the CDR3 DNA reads TGTGCCAGCAGTTTACAACAGTCCTACGAGCAGTACTTC. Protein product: CASSLQQSYEQYF. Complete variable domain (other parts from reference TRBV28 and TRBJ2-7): DVKVTQSSRYLVKRTGEKVFLECVQDMDHENMFWYRQDPGLGLRLIYFSYDVKMKEKGDIPEGYSVSREKKERFSLILESASTNQTSMYLCASSLQQSYEQYFGPGTRLTVT.

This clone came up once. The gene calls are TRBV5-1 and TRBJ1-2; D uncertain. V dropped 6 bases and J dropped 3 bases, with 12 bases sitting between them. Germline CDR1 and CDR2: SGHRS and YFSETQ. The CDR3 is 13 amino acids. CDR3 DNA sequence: TGCGCCAGCAAAGAGCCTGGAGACTATGGCTACACCTTC. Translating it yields CASKEPGDYGYTF.

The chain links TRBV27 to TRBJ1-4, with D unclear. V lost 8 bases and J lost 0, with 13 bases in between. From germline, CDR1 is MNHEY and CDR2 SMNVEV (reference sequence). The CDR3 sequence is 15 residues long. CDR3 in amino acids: CASSQFGATNEKLFF. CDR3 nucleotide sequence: TGTGCCAGCTCCCAGTTCGGGGCAACTAATGAAAAACTGTTTTTT.